A single sample is the source of the 20 T cell receptor beta chains below, sequenced in a study of sequential checkpoint blockade in melanoma. Described treatment: randomized to nivolumab then ipilimumab (arm A) or the reverse (arm B). The table came from immunoSEQ multiplex PCR; TCRdb's copy has only in-frame clones and leaves some out. The sample yields around 11,000 clones, around 69% seen once. Sequencing was performed on CD8+ T cells sorted from blood (inferred from file names), taken from a patient given nivolumab and ipilimumab in sequence. The receptors were gathered from a human donor with melanoma.

CDR3 bases: TGCGCCAGCAGCCCGGCGGGAGGGTCCCCCGCGGGCACCGGGGAGCTGTTTTTT. Residues: CASSPAGGSPAGTGELFF. The chain has TRBV5-1 and TRBJ2-2; TRBD2 matches 9 bases. The CDR3 consists of 18 residues. V trimming: 4 bases; J trimming: 4 bases; junction bases outside the gene matches: 14. Germline V lookup: CDR1 SGHRS, CDR2 YFSETQ.

The gene calls are TRBV4-3 and TRBJ2-1; 11 bases line up with TRBD2. The V segment lost 0 bases and the J segment 4 bases; nucleotides outside the gene matches: 8. This CDR3 contains 18 residues. Germline CDR1 LGHNA, CDR2 YSLEER. CDR3 coding DNA: TGCGCCAGCAGCCAAGATATGGGGACTAGCGGATATTACAATGAGCAGTTCTTC. This sequence encodes CASSQDMGTSGYYNEQFF.

The rearrangement uses TRBV15 and TRBJ1-2; tentatively, D is TRBD1 (6 bases). Germline values: CDR1 LNHNV, CDR2 YYDKDF (reference sequence). CDR3 length: 14 residues. V was cut by 1 base and J by 8 bases, with 14 bases left in between. The CDR3 region has the DNA TGTGCCACCAGCAGAGGGCCAGGGGCTGGAGGCTACACCTTC. Protein product: CATSRGPGAGGYTF.

This clone is termed large (0.1 to 1%). The genes are TRBV7-8 and TRBJ2-7, with a possible D match to TRBD1 (6 bases). CDR1 and CDR2 (germline): SGHVS, FQNEAQ. The CDR3 extends over 16 amino acids. Trimming left V 0 bases short and J 0 bases short, with 12 bases between. Here the CDR3 reads CASSLAPGQSSYEQYF. The DNA for the CDR3 is TGTGCCAGCAGCTTAGCGCCGGGACAAAGCTCCTACGAGCAGTACTTC.

CDR3 sequence reads: CASSVRTSGGSTDTQYF. CDR3 in DNA: TGTGCCAGCAGCGTGAGGACTAGCGGGGGGAGCACAGATACGCAGTATTTT. This rearrangement joins TRBV9 to TRBJ2-3; 14 bases are a match to TRBD2. The CDR3 has 17 amino acids. Germline V gene lookup returns CDR1 SGDLS and CDR2 YYNGEE. The trim removed 2 bases at V and 0 bases at J, leaving 2 bases unmatched. The full variable domain, its missing parts supplied by reference TRBV9 and TRBJ2-3, is DSGVTQTPKHLITATGQRVTLRCSPRSGDLSVYWYQQSLDQGLQFLIQYYNGEERAKGNILERFSAQQFPDLHSELNLSSLELGDSALYFCASSVRTSGGSTDTQYFGPGTRLTVL.

Only a few counts were recorded for this clone. The chain links TRBV10-3 to TRBJ2-7; D unclear. CDR1 and CDR2 from the germline V gene are ENHRY and SYGVKD. CDR3 length equals 12 residues. V was clipped by 4 bases and J by 6 bases, with 10 bases between them. CDR3 in amino acids: CAISGLGGEQYF. The DNA of the CDR3 is TGTGCCATCAGTGGACTTGGCGGCGAGCAGTACTTC.

This rearrangement joins TRBV19 to TRBJ1-2; a weak D match, TRBD1 (5 bases). This CDR3 has 14 amino acids. Germline CDR1 and CDR2: LNHDA and SQIVND (reference sequence). V was trimmed by 9 bases and J by 4 bases, leaving 18 bases between them. The CDR3 coding sequence is TGTGCCAGCCGACGGTTAGGGGAGGGCTATGGCTACACCTTC. Translation gives CASRRLGEGYGYTF.

This clone was found a few times. The J gene is TRBJ1-5, the V gene TRBV7-9; 7 positions match TRBD1. V was clipped by 5 bases and J by 7 bases; unmatched bases: 17. The CDR3 covers 17 residues. In germline, CDR1 is SEHNR, CDR2 FQNEAQ (reference sequence). CDR3 DNA sequence: TGTGCCAGCAGCCACTACCGAGGGGGCGCATATTGGCAGCCCCAGCATTTT. This translates into CASSHYRGGAYWQPQHF.

This clone has a handful of counts. CDR3 sequence (DNA): TGTGCCAGCAGCCGATCCCCGGGACTATTTTTTGGCTACACCTTC. Encoded protein: CASSRSPGLFFGYTF. The chain combines TRBV7-9 with TRBJ1-2; maybe TRBD1 (5 bases). The CDR3 is 15 amino acids. Between the trimmed V and J ends, which lost 5 bases and 7 bases, there was a span of 20 bases. Looked up from germline, CDR1 is SEHNR and CDR2 is FQNEAQ (reference sequence).

The chain joins TRBV4-3 to TRBJ2-3; 7 bases agree with TRBD1. The junction had 14 bases not matched to a gene; V was cut back by 4 bases and J by 4 bases. The V gene's germline CDR1 is LGHNA and CDR2 YSLEER. The CDR3 runs 17 residues. The chain's CDR3 is CASSLLPTGVGPDTQYF. CDR3 DNA sequence: TGCGCCAGCAGCCTTTTGCCCACAGGGGTAGGTCCAGATACGCAGTATTTT.

This rearrangement joins TRBV6-5 to TRBJ1-4; D is unclear. This CDR3 has 11 residues. Germline CDR1 MNHEY, CDR2 SVGAGI. The V end lost 6 bases, the J end lost 5 bases, and 4 bases lay between the germline ends. CDR3 region: CASRSNEKLFF. The CDR3 bases are TGTGCCAGCAGGTCAAATGAAAAACTGTTTTTT.

The genes are TRBV6-5 and TRBJ1-5; D is undetermined. The CDR3 contains 15 residues. V was shortened by 5 bases and J by 0 bases, with 11 bases between the two germline ends. Germline V CDR1 and CDR2: MNHEY, SVGAGI. CDR3 nucleotides: TGTGCCAGCAGTCAGACACCAAATAGCAATCAGCCCCAGCATTTT. It yields the protein CASSQTPNSNQPQHF.

This chain joins TRBV7-2 and TRBJ2-7; D possibly corresponds to TRBD2 (6 bases). Trimming took 2 bases from V and 3 from J, leaving 11 bases between them. This CDR3 is 14 amino acids long. Germline V gives CDR1 SGHTA, CDR2 FQGNSA. The CDR3 coding sequence is TGTGCCAGCAGCTTATCACTAGCAGGCTACGAGCAGTACTTC. It is translated as CASSLSLAGYEQYF.

The chain recombines TRBV7-9 with TRBJ2-3; possible D gene TRBD1, 5 bases. The CDR3 has 12 amino acids. Germline loops: CDR1 SEHNR, CDR2 FQNEAQ (reference sequence). V shed 5 bases and J shed 6 bases, with 9 bases lying between them. For the CDR3, the DNA is TGTGCCAGCAGCCATCCAGGGGATACGCAGTATTTT. This translates into CASSHPGDTQYF.

This clone came up once. The chain is built from TRBV10-3 and TRBJ2-2; 10 bases match TRBD2. The CDR3 length is 15 residues. CDR1 and CDR2 from the germline V gene are ENHRY and SYGVKD. V was clipped by 6 bases and J by 4 bases; unmatched bases: 5. The CDR3 here is CAISLAGGGTGELFF. The DNA of the CDR3 is TGTGCCATCAGCTTAGCGGGGGGCGGCACCGGGGAGCTGTTTTTT.

The chain uses TRBV18 and TRBJ1-6, with 8 bases fitting TRBD1. The CDR3 totals 16 residues. The V gene's germline CDR1 is KGHSH and CDR2 LQKENI. Trimming at V came to 3 bases and at J to 3 bases, leaving 4 bases not matched to a gene. CDR3 coding DNA: TGTGCCAGCTCACCGACAGGGGTCCACTATAATTCACCCCTCCACTTT. Its protein is CASSPTGVHYNSPLHF.

This clone has just one count. The CDR3 DNA reads TGTGCCAGCATTGGGAGCTCCTACGAGCAGTACTTC. Encoded protein: CASIGSSYEQYF. The chain has TRBV2 and TRBJ2-5; the D gene is possibly TRBD2 (5 bases). The better agreement between TRBJ2-7 and the DNA end casts doubt on the J call. The CDR3 is 12 residues long. Germline CDR1 is SNHLY and CDR2 is FYNNEI.

V and J are TRBV7-9 and TRBJ2-3; the match to TRBD1 covers 8 bases. The CDR3 has 14 residues. Germline-derived CDR1 and CDR2 are SEHNR and FQNEAQ (reference sequence). Unmatched junction bases numbered 4, after V lost 2 bases and J lost 6 bases. The CDR3 protein is CASSLTGDRDTQYF. The CDR3 DNA follows: TGTGCCAGCAGCTTAACGGGGGACAGGGATACGCAGTATTTT.

The CDR3 sequence is CASSQRLAGPSHNEQFF. The CDR3 DNA is TGCGCCAGCAGCCAAAGACTAGCGGGGCCGAGCCACAATGAGCAGTTCTTC. V usage is TRBV4-1 and J usage is TRBJ2-1; TRBD2 matches 11 bases. Looked up from germline, CDR1 is MGHRA and CDR2 is YSYEKL. Trimming cost V 2 bases and J 5 bases; bases outside gene matches: 8. CDR3 size: 17 residues.

The chain uses TRBV6-5 and TRBJ2-7, with 11 positions matching TRBD2. V lost 5 bases and J lost 5; bases outside the gene matches: 2. The CDR3 totals 13 residues. Germline CDR1 reads MNHEY; CDR2 reads SVGAGI. The CDR3 region is CASSLLAGDEQYF. The CDR3 nucleotides read TGTGCCAGCAGTCTACTAGCGGGAGACGAGCAGTACTTC.